This T cell receptor beta chain was recorded in a study of T-cell reconstitution after alpha-beta-depleted transplantation in children. Study-wide points: Reportedly, alpha-beta T cells present about two months post-transplant originated from several hundred expanded clones of graft origin.

This clonotype was observed at least ten times. What it recognizes is unknown. The V gene's germline CDR1 is SGHDT and CDR2 YYEEEE. V lost 2 bases and J lost 9; bases outside the gene matches: 15. The length of the CDR3 is 18 residues. TCRbeta library preparation incorporated unique molecular identifiers. From the PCR reads, TCRdb called clonotypes with MiXCR, one entry per CDR3 protein. The top ten hold 20% to 30% of the sample, which has a few hundred thousand distinct CDR3 sequences, around 10% seen once. The sample here was peripheral blood, taken 180 days after TCRalphabeta/CD19-depleted stem cell transplant. The chain joins TRBV5-6 to TRBJ2-1; TRBD2 matches at 12 bases. The TCR sequence derives from a male patient under 10 years old who had a stem cell transplant for chronic granulomatous disease, so the T cells may come from the graft donor. CDR3 sequence (DNA): TGTGCCAGCAGCTTCCTCCTGAGGCTAGCGGGGGGGATAAGTGAGCAGTTCTTC. Translating it yields CASSFLLRLAGGISEQFF.